This TCR beta chain was sequenced in a study of human T cells and chemical hapten exposure. Study-level points and caveats: With regard to DPC sensitization, TCRs above 1 in 1000 frequency did not change.

The time point was: patch test 2, 6 weeks after DPC sensitization. This sample's treatment: therapeutic diphenylcyclopropenone sensitization with weekly scalp DPC. Prior to application of each patch test, blood was drawn. In TCRdb, the RACE reads were re-called with MiXCR into one record per CDR3 protein. The table includes more than 75,000 distinct CDR3 sequences, 9.5% to 13% detected once. This clonotype was seen many times. Its antigen is undetermined. V dropped 2 bases and J dropped 8; count of bases not matched to a gene: 11. This CDR3 contains 17 residues. Germline V CDR1 and CDR2: WSHSY, SAAADI. The receptor's source is a woman aged 25 to 45 with alopecia areata. Some clones in this sample may be carry-over from other donors' samples. The rearrangement links TRBV10-2 to TRBJ2-1, with 11 bases that match TRBD2. The sample in question was whole blood, obtained in connection with sensitization to the hapten diphenylcyclopropenone (DPC). The CDR3: CASSELTLGLAVDEQFF. The CDR3 DNA follows: TGCGCCAGCAGTGAGCTCACCCTGGGACTAGCGGTCGATGAGCAGTTCTTC.